The clone carrying this T cell receptor beta chain was detected only a few times. As yet, its antigen is unknown. This specimen comes from a study of cytomegalovirus exposure and HLA in healthy donors. Study-wide points: The investigators catalogued 150 to 200 TCR beta chains as cytomegalovirus-associated.

Only in-frame clones appear in the TCRdb table, and some are missing; sequencing was by immunoSEQ multiplex PCR. The sample contains roughly 280,000 clones, about 86% of which appear only once. The V segment lost 4 bases and the J segment 3 bases; nucleotides outside the gene matches: 2. Germline loops: CDR1 SGHNT, CDR2 YENEEA. The CDR3 extends over 15 amino acids. The sample comprised PBMCs. This TCR was recovered from a woman younger than 35 in good health and CMV-seronegative. The chain links TRBV11-3 to TRBJ2-3; 12 bases agree with TRBD1. CDR3 region: CASSSGQGATDTQYF. In nucleotides, the CDR3 is TGTGCCAGCAGCTCGGGACAGGGGGCAACAGATACGCAGTATTTT. The variable domain in full, completed from reference TRBV11-3 and TRBJ2-3, reads EAGVVQSPRYKIIEKKQPVAFWCNPISGHNTLYWYLQNLGQGPELLIRYENEEAVDDSQLPKDRFSAERLKGVDSTLKIQPAELGDSAVYLCASSSGQGATDTQYFGPGTRLTVL.